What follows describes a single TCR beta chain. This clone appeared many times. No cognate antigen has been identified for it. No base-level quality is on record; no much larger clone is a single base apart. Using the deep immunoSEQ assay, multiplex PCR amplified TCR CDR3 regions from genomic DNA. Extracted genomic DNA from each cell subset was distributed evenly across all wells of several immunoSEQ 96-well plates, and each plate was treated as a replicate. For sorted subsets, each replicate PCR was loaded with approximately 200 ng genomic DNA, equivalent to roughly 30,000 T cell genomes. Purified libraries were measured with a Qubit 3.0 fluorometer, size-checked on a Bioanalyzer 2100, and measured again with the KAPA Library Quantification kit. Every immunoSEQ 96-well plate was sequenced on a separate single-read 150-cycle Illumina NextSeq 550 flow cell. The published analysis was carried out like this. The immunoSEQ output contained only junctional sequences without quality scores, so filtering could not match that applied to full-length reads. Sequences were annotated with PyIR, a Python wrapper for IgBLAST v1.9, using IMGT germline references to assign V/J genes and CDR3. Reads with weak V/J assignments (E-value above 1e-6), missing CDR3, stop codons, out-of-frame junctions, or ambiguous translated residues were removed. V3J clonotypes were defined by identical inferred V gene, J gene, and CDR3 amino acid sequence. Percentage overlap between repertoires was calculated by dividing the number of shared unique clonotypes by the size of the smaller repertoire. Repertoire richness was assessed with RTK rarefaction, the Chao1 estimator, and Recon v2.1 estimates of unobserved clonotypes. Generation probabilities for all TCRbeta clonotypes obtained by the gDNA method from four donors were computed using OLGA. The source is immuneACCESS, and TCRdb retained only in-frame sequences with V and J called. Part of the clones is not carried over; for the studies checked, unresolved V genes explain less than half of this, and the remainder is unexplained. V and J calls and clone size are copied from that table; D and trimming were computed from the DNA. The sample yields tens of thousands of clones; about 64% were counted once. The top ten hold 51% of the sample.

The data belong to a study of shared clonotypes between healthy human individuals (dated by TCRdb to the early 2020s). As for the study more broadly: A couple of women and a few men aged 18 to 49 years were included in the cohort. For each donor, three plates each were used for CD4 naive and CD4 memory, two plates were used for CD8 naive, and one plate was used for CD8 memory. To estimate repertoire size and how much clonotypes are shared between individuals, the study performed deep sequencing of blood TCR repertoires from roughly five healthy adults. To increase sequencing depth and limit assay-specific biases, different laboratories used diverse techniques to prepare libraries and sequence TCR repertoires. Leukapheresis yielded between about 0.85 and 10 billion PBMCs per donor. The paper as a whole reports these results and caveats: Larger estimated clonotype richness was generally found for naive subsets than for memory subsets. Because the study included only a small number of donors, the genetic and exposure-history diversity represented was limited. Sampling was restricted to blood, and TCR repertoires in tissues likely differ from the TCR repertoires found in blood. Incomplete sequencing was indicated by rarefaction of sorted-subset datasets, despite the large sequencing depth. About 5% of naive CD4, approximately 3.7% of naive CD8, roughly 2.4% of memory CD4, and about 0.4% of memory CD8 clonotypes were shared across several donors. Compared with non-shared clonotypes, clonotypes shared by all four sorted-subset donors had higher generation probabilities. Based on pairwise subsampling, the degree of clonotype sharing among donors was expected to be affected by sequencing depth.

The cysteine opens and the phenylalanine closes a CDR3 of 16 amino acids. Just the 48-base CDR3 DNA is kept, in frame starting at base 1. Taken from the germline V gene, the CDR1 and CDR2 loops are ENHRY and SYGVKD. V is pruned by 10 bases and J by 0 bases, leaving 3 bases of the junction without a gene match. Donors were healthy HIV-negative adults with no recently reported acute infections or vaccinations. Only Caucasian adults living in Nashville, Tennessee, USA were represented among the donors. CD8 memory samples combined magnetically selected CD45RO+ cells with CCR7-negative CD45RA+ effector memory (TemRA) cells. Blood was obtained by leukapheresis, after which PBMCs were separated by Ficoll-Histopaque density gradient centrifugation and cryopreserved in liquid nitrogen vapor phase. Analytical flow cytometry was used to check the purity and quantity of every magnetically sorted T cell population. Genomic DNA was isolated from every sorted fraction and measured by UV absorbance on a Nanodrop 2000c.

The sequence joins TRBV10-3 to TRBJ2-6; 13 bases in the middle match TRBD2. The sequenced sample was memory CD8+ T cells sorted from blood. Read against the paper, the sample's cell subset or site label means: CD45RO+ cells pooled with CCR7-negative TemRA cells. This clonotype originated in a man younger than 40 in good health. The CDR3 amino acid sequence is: CATGTSGDSGANVLTF. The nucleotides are TGTGCCACAGGGACTAGCGGGGACTCTGGGGCCAACGTCCTGACTTTC.